This T cell receptor beta chain was recorded in a study of blood T cell repertoires in COVID-19. Across the study: PBMCs, B-cell-depleted T cells, or T cells provided the cDNA or gDNA that made up the material.

In the original processing: By means of reference gene primer amplification, nucleated cell counts were estimated. Produced via immunoSEQ multiplex PCR; TCRdb's table is partial and in-frame only. V and J calls and clone size follow that table, whereas D and trimming were derived from the DNA. The sample contains 60,000 to 90,000 clones, roughly 84% of which appear only once. This CDR3 spans 17 amino acids. V dropped 4 bases and J dropped 5; count of bases not matched to a gene: 11. Germline loops: CDR1 LGHNA, CDR2 YSLEER. This rearrangement joins TRBV4-3 to TRBJ1-6, with 7 bases identical to TRBD1. Material: peripheral blood. The receptor's source is a man aged 50 or older with acute or convalescent COVID-19. CDR3: CASSRLSGTVNNSPLHF. The CDR3 DNA reads as TGCGCCAGCAGCCGCTTATCCGGGACAGTTAATAATTCACCCCTCCACTTT.